Listed below are T cell receptor beta chains from one sample, sequenced in a study of breast tumors, draining lymph nodes, adjacent tissues. TCRdb re-analysed the multiplex PCR reads in MiXCR, keeping a single row per CDR3 protein. Of over 130,000 distinct CDR3 sequences in the sample, around a third are singletons; the top ten hold about 2.5%. Sequenced sample: axillary lymph node tissue. All receptors come from a female donor with breast cancer. Some clones in this sample may be carry-over from other donors' samples. CDR3s include the opening cysteine and the closing phenylalanine or tryptophan. The D gene is left open where the match is weak. The listing skips clone size in some rows; elsewhere it reads once, few, many or a size class.

j_gene | len | v_gene | abundance | d_gene | CDR3nt | CDR3aa
TRBJ2-7 | 14 | TRBV2 | NA | TRBD1 | TGTGCCAGCAGACCCGGGACAGGGACCTACGAGCAGTACTTC | CASRPGTGTYEQYF
TRBJ1-5 | 13 | TRBV20-1 | many | NA | TGCAGTGCCAGGGATGCGGGAGATCAGCCCCAGCATTTT | CSARDAGDQPQHF
TRBJ1-2 | 16 | TRBV20-1 | many | NA | TGCAGTGCTAGAGGGGGGCAGGTAGGGGGTTTCGGTGGCTACACCTTC | CSARGGQVGGFGGYTF
TRBJ2-1 | 11 | TRBV29-1 | NA | NA | TGCAGCGTTTTAGAGTACAATGAGCAGTTCTTC | CSVLEYNEQFF
TRBJ2-5 | 13 | TRBV19 | many | NA | TGTGCCAGTAGTATTCAGCTCCAAGAGACCCAGTACTTC | CASSIQLQETQYF
TRBJ2-6 | 15 | TRBV11-2 | NA | NA | TGTGCCAGCAGAGGTGTAGGGGTTGCGGCCAACGTCCTGGCTTTC | CASRGVGVAANVLAF
TRBJ2-7 | 15 | TRBV5-1 | once | NA | TGCGCCAGCAGCTTGCAGCCGGGACAAACCTACGAGCAGTACTTC | CASSLQPGQTYEQYF
TRBJ1-2 | 12 | TRBV6-6 | NA | TRBD1 | TGTGCCAGCAATGGACAGGGCTATGGCTACACCTTC | CASNGQGYGYTF
TRBJ1-3 | 19 | TRBV11-2 | NA | NA | TGTGCCAGCAGCTTCTTGACATACGAAGAGGTGGACACCGGAAACACCATATATTTT | CASSFLTYEEVDTGNTIYF
TRBJ1-1 | 16 | TRBV6-6 | few | NA | TGTGCCAGCAGTTACGGCCCAGTCCTAAGCCTCACTGAAGCTTTCTTT | CASSYGPVLSLTEAFF
TRBJ2-3 | 17 | TRBV19 | NA | NA | TGTGCCAGTAGTATCCAGGGACGGACACCTAGCACAGATACGCAGTATTTT | CASSIQGRTPSTDTQYF
TRBJ2-3 | 15 | TRBV13 | NA | NA | TGTGCCAGCAGCGTTGATGAGAGGGGCACAGATACGCAGTATTTT | CASSVDERGTDTQYF
TRBJ1-1 | 19 | TRBV12-5 | NA | TRBD1 | TGTGCTAGTGGTCTAACCTACTTCGGGGACAGAAATATGAACACTGAAGCTTTCTTT | CASGLTYFGDRNMNTEAFF
TRBJ2-7 | 17 | TRBV6-1 | many | TRBD2 | TGTGCCAGCACTCCCGGGAGGGGCAGAGTGGATACCTACGAGCAGTACTTC | CASTPGRGRVDTYEQYF
TRBJ2-3 | 17 | TRBV7-9 | NA | TRBD1 | TGTGCCAGCAGCCTGGGACAGGGGGCCCACCTCACAGATACGCAGTATTTT | CASSLGQGAHLTDTQYF
TRBJ1-4 | 13 | TRBV7-2 | many | NA | TGTGCCAGCAGCTTAGGGCACTTTGAAAAACTGTTTTTT | CASSLGHFEKLFF
TRBJ1-5 | 13 | TRBV20-1 | NA | TRBD1 | TGCAGTGCTAGCCGTGCAGGGGGTCAGCCCCAGCATTTT | CSASRAGGQPQHF
TRBJ2-3 | 15 | TRBV7-9 | NA | NA | TGTGCCATCAGCTTGGCGGGGAGTAGCGCAGATACGCAGTATTTT | CAISLAGSSADTQYF
TRBJ2-1 | 15 | TRBV5-8 | many | NA | TGTGCCAGCAGCTTGGGGCAGGGTGCCATACCTGAGCAGTTCTTC | CASSLGQGAIPEQFF
TRBJ1-5 | 12 | TRBV2 | many | NA | TGTGCCAGCAGTGGAAACAGGCAGCCCCAGCATTTT | CASSGNRQPQHF
TRBJ1-2 | 11 | TRBV20-1 | many | NA | TGCAGTGCTTCCACGATAGCTGGCTACACCTTC | CSASTIAGYTF
TRBJ2-3 | 18 | TRBV19 | many | TRBD2 | TGTGCCAGTAGTAGAAAAGCTCTAGCGGGGGGACGCACAGATACGCAGTATTTT | CASSRKALAGGRTDTQYF
TRBJ1-6 | 11 | TRBV7-9 | NA | NA | TGTGCCGGCAGCTCCGGGAGGAATCTCCACTTT | CAGSSGRNLHF
TRBJ2-5 | 16 | TRBV6-2/TRBV6-3 | NA | NA | TGTGCCAGCAGTCACTCGATTATCAGGACCCAAGAGACCCAGTACTTC | CASSHSIIRTQETQYF
TRBJ1-3 | 16 | TRBV5-5 | many | NA | TGTGCCAGCAGCTTGAACGACGGGACCGCCCTAAACACCATATATTTT | CASSLNDGTALNTIYF
TRBJ1-5 | 15 | TRBV2 | NA | TRBD1 | TGTGCCAGCAGCCCCTCCGGGACAGGCGGTCAGCCCCAGCATTTT | CASSPSGTGGQPQHF
TRBJ2-7 | 17 | TRBV27 | NA | TRBD2 | TGTGCCAGCACCCGGGTCACAACGGGGGGTCTGGTATACGAGCAGTACTTC | CASTRVTTGGLVYEQYF
TRBJ1-5 | 16 | TRBV6-2/TRBV6-3 | few | NA | TGTGCCAGCAGTTACGCGCCCCCGGGGGGCGGGCAGCCCCAGCATTTT | CASSYAPPGGGQPQHF
TRBJ2-3 | 14 | TRBV20-1 | many | NA | TGCAGTGCTAGTAAGCCGGGGGGCACAGATACGCAGTATTTT | CSASKPGGTDTQYF
TRBJ1-1 | 17 | TRBV20-1 | once | TRBD1 | TGCAGTGCTAGAGTTGGGGTGGGACAGAGGATGAACACTGAAGCTTTCTTT | CSARVGVGQRMNTEAFF
TRBJ2-3 | 13 | TRBV20-1 | NA | NA | TGCAGTGCTAGAGAACATAGCACAGATACGCAGTATTTT | CSAREHSTDTQYF
TRBJ1-2 | 15 | TRBV19 | NA | NA | TGTGCCAGTAGTATTGGGAGCAGGAGGTCGTCTGGAAACACCTTC | CASSIGSRRSSGNTF
TRBJ2-6 | 19 | TRBV3-1 | NA | TRBD1 | TGTGCCAGCAGCCCTTATCTTCCGGGACAGAGCTCTGGGGCCAACGTCCTGACTTTC | CASSPYLPGQSSGANVLTF
TRBJ1-2 | 18 | TRBV13 | many | TRBD1 | TGTGCCAGCAGCTTAGGCCCGAGGACAGGACTAGGGTTAGGGGGCTACACCTTC | CASSLGPRTGLGLGGYTF
TRBJ1-1 | 15 | TRBV19 | few | NA | TGTGCCAGTAGACCCCTCTTCTTCCTGGGCACTGAAGCTTTCTTT | CASRPLFFLGTEAFF
TRBJ2-4 | 16 | TRBV7-9 | NA | TRBD2 | TGTGCCAGCAGCCAGACGGGGGGGCTAGCCAAAAACATTCAGTACTTC | CASSQTGGLAKNIQYF
TRBJ1-4 | 14 | TRBV19 | many | TRBD1 | TGTGCCAGTAGTACAGGGGGCCCTAATGAAAAACTGTTTTTT | CASSTGGPNEKLFF
TRBJ2-5 | 16 | TRBV7-9 | many | NA | TGTGCCAGCAGCTCACCTCGAGGGGGGGCTGGGGAGACCCAGTACTTC | CASSSPRGGAGETQYF
TRBJ2-1 | 15 | TRBV3-1 | many | TRBD1 | TGTGCCAGCAGCCAGTCGGGGACAGGGAGGTATGAGCAGTTCTTC | CASSQSGTGRYEQFF
TRBJ1-4 | 15 | TRBV5-1 | many | NA | TGCGCCAGCCGGAGCACGGACAGCACTGGTGAAAAACTGTTTTTT | CASRSTDSTGEKLFF
TRBJ2-7 | 14 | TRBV2 | NA | TRBD1 | TGTGCCAGCAGTGGGGACAGGAGCTCCTACGAGCAGTACTTC | CASSGDRSSYEQYF
TRBJ2-6 | 18 | TRBV5-4 | many | NA | TGTGCCAGCAGCTTGGTACAAACGATCGACTCTGGGGCCAACGTCCTGACTTTC | CASSLVQTIDSGANVLTF
TRBJ1-2 | 15 | TRBV5-1 | NA | NA | TGCGCCAGCAGCTTGGAGGCGGGACGCAGCTATGGCTACACCTTC | CASSLEAGRSYGYTF
TRBJ1-5 | 15 | TRBV6-1 | many | NA | TGTGCCAGCAGCGAAATTGTTTATAGCAATCAGCCCCAGCATTTT | CASSEIVYSNQPQHF
TRBJ1-2 | 12 | TRBV30 | once | NA | TGTGCCTGGAGTGGCAGTAACTATGGCTACACCTTC | CAWSGSNYGYTF
TRBJ1-6 | 14 | TRBV27 | NA | NA | TGTGCCAGCAGCCGGGACCGCAGTAATTCACCCCTCCACTTT | CASSRDRSNSPLHF
TRBJ1-1 | 14 | TRBV24-1 | many | NA | TGTGCCACCAGTGATGCCACACGGGACACTGAAGCTTTCTTT | CATSDATRDTEAFF
TRBJ2-5 | 16 | TRBV7-6 | NA | NA | TGTGCCAGCAGCTTTTCTTCTAGCGATTTAAGGGAGACCCAGTACTTC | CASSFSSSDLRETQYF
TRBJ2-3 | 17 | TRBV19 | many | NA | TGTGCCAGTAGTATATCAGGATTGGATTCTAGCACAGATACGCAGTATTTT | CASSISGLDSSTDTQYF
TRBJ1-5 | 18 | TRBV7-8 | many | NA | TGTGCCAGCAGCCCAAAGGTCGGGGGGCGCGATCGGATTCAGCCCCAGCATTTT | CASSPKVGGRDRIQPQHF
TRBJ1-6 | 13 | TRBV2 | many | NA | TGTGCCAGCAGGACGAGAGAAAATTCACCCCTCCACTTT | CASRTRENSPLHF
TRBJ2-3 | 14 | TRBV7-3 | many | NA | TGTGCCAGCAGCTGCCTCTCAGAGACAGATACGCAGTATTTT | CASSCLSETDTQYF
TRBJ2-2 | 15 | TRBV18 | many | TRBD1 | TGTGCCAGCTCATCAAGGGACAGGTCCCCCGGGGAGCTGTTTTTT | CASSSRDRSPGELFF
TRBJ1-4 | 14 | TRBV5-1 | many | TRBD1 | TGCGCCAGCAGCCCGGGACAGGCGGAAGAAAAACTGTTTTTT | CASSPGQAEEKLFF
TRBJ2-1 | 14 | TRBV12-3/TRBV12-4 | NA | NA | TGTGCCAGCAGTTTATTAGGGTCCCTAGCCGAGCAGTTCTTC | CASSLLGSLAEQFF
TRBJ1-2 | 14 | TRBV3-2 | once | NA | TGTGCCGGCAGTGATCGAGGAGCTAACTATGGCTACACCTTC | CAGSDRGANYGYTF
TRBJ1-2 | 15 | TRBV15 | NA | NA | TGTGTCACCAGCAGAGGTTCCGGAGGCTGGGCTGGCTACACCTTC | CVTSRGSGGWAGYTF
TRBJ1-2 | 14 | TRBV3-1 | many | NA | TGTGCCAGCAGCCAAGGCACGATAAACTATGGCTACACCTTC | CASSQGTINYGYTF
TRBJ2-5 | 11 | TRBV20-1 | NA | NA | TGCAGTGCTAGGGGGGGCGAAGTTCAGTACTTC | CSARGGEVQYF